This passage covers 6 T cell receptor beta chains from one sample sequenced in a study of T cells after yellow fever vaccination. TCRdb re-called the 5' RACE reads through MiXCR, storing one row per CDR3 protein. This sample yields roughly 340,000 distinct CDR3 sequences, of which roughly 8.7% are seen a single time; over 15% belongs to the top ten. The sequenced sample was PBMCs, obtained on the day of the first yellow fever vaccination. The source is a man aged 18-30 years who received the YFV17D yellow fever vaccine.

This clonotype has ten or more counts. The V gene is TRBV5-1, the J gene TRBJ2-3, with unresolved D. The germline gives CDR1 SGHRS, CDR2 YFSETQ. This CDR3 has 14 amino acids. V shed 4 bases and J shed 8 bases, with 17 bases lying between them. The CDR3 DNA reads as TGCGCCAGCAGCCGAGACCCAGCAGTGGGTACGCAGTATTTT. Translation: CASSRDPAVGTQYF. Drawing the rest from reference TRBV5-1 and TRBJ2-3, the complete variable domain is KAGVTQTPRYLIKTRGQQVTLSCSPISGHRSVSWYQQTPGQGLQFLFEYFSETQRNKGNFPGRFSGRQFSNSRSEMNVSTLELGDSALYLCASSRDPAVGTQYFGPGTRLTVL.

This clonotype is a singleton in its sample. The chain combines TRBV2 with TRBJ2-5; no firm D call. In germline, CDR1 is SNHLY, CDR2 FYNNEI. CDR3 length: 15 amino acids. V was clipped by 3 bases and J by 5 bases, with 16 bases between them. CDR3 region: CASSDVYSRRETQYF. CDR3 bases: TGTGCCAGCAGTGATGTTTACAGTCGTCGGGAGACCCAGTACTTC.

This clonotype was seen a handful of times. V gene TRBV6-1 combines with J gene TRBJ1-3; D call uncertain. The germline V gene encodes CDR1 MNHNS and CDR2 SASEGT. Trimming took off 6 bases at V and 1 base at J, with 13 bases between the two ends. There are 15 residues in the CDR3. The CDR3 loop reads CASRPTFLSGNTIYF. The CDR3 DNA sequence: TGTGCCAGCAGACCGACATTCCTTTCTGGAAACACCATATATTTT.

V usage is TRBV5-1 and J usage is TRBJ2-1, with 11 bases that match TRBD2. The CDR3 has 17 amino acids. After removal of 4 bases from V and 3 bases from J, the junction contained 9 bases not matched to a gene. Germline-derived CDR1 and CDR2 are SGHRS and YFSETQ. CDR3 sequence reads: CASSPGLAGGLYNEQFF. In DNA form, the CDR3 reads TGCGCCAGCAGCCCCGGTCTAGCGGGGGGCCTCTACAATGAGCAGTTCTTC.

This clonotype has ten or more counts. This chain connects TRBV10-3 to TRBJ2-1, with D maybe TRBD2 (6 bases). Germline CDR1 reads ENHRY; CDR2 reads SYGVKD. Trimming removed 6 bases from V and 6 bases from J, with 12 bases in between. The CDR3 runs 13 residues. The CDR3 spells CAIRGGRLNEQFF. CDR3 DNA sequence: TGTGCCATCAGGGGAGGCCGCCTCAATGAGCAGTTCTTC.

This clonotype was seen a few times. The chain recombines TRBV12-3 or TRBV12-4 with TRBJ2-1, with D perhaps given as TRBD1 or TRBD2 (5 bases each). The CDR3 is made up of 15 amino acids. Trimming pared 4 bases from V and 8 bases from J, leaving 18 bases between. In DNA form, the CDR3 reads TGTGCCAGCAGTTCAACCGGGACGCTGTTCGATGAGCAGTTCTTC. Encoded protein: CASSSTGTLFDEQFF.